These 5 T cell receptor beta chains were sequenced from one sample in a study of T cells in tuberculosis. Thawed, overnight-rested PBMC were stained with GMM-loaded CD1B tetramer, viability dye and anti-CD3, then sorted. The lipid loaded on the CD1B tetramers was C32 glucose monomycolate from Rhodococcus equi. TCRdb's copy holds only in-frame clones and misses some; the assay was immunoSEQ multiplex PCR. The table lists tens of thousands of clones, more than 75% of them singletons. Specimen: CD1b-GMM tetramer-negative cells sorted from PBMCs. The receptors originated from an adult woman with latent tuberculosis.

The CDR3 nucleotides are TGTGCCAGCGCTTTACCGGAGCAGATGAGCACAGATACGCAGTATTTT. Amino acids: CASALPEQMSTDTQYF. V and J are TRBV2 and TRBJ2-3; D remains unclear. Germline CDR1 and CDR2: SNHLY and FYNNEI. The V end lost 8 bases, the J end lost 0 bases, and 18 bases lay between the germline ends. This CDR3 comprises 16 residues.

V usage is TRBV27 and J usage is TRBJ1-2; 9 bases map to TRBD1. Per germline, CDR1 MNHEY and CDR2 SMNVEV (reference sequence). V gave up 6 bases and J gave up 6 bases; unmatched junction bases: 20. The CDR3 is 18 amino acids. CDR3 nucleotides: TGTGCCAGCAGACACCTGTCCCTGAACAGGGGGCGTCTCGATGGCTACACCTTC. Its protein product is CASRHLSLNRGRLDGYTF.

This clone was found a few times. The rearrangement links TRBV2 to TRBJ1-5; 7 bases fit TRBD1. This CDR3 region has 15 residues. Germline lookup yields CDR1 SNHLY and CDR2 FYNNEI. V shed 6 bases and J 7 bases; nucleotides not matched to a gene: 12. The DNA of the CDR3 is TGTGCCAGCAGAGACGGACAGGAATCTTACCAGCCCCAGCATTTT. Its translation: CASRDGQESYQPQHF.

A single count supports this clone. The V call is TRBV27, the J call TRBJ1-5; D gene unclear. The V end lost 3 bases, the J end lost 3 bases, and 3 bases lay between the germline ends. There are 12 residues in the CDR3. CDR1 and CDR2 from the germline V gene are MNHEY and SMNVEV (reference sequence). Written as DNA, the CDR3 is TGTGCCAGCAGTTTTTACAATCAGCCCCAGCATTTT. This codes for CASSFYNQPQHF.

This chain links TRBV6-1 with TRBJ2-7; D gene uncertain. The germline V gene encodes CDR1 MNHNS and CDR2 SASEGT. Deletions cut 3 bases from V and 2 bases from J, with 11 bases between. This CDR3 spans 14 amino acids. The CDR3 sequence: CASSEVLGPYEQYF. CDR3 coding DNA: TGTGCCAGCAGTGAGGTATTGGGCCCCTACGAGCAGTACTTC.